The clone carrying this T cell receptor (beta chain) was found many times. The antigen is not known. Amplified regions were TCR beta CDR3 sequences from RNA transcripts. The HTBI set primed first-round TCR CDR3 RT-PCR. TCRdb used MiXCR to reprocess the multiplex PCR reads, holding one entry per CDR3 protein. The table lists over 250,000 distinct CDR3 sequences, under 30% of them singletons. The data are from a study of T cells in Graves' hyperthyroidism and ophthalmopathy. Study-level findings and limits: Most clonotypes expanded in the thyroid (above 0.001) were also present in blood.

The CDR3 covers 13 residues. Germline assignment: CDR1 SNHLY and CDR2 FYNNEI. V was trimmed by 5 bases and J by 0 bases, leaving 8 bases between them. Uncontrolled infection, other autoimmune disease, pregnancy and lactation each barred patients from inclusion. Every diagnosis used clinical symptoms, serum thyroxine and TRAb, thyroid ultrasound and orbital computed tomography. It was at first hyperthyroidism diagnosis, before any ophthalmopathy symptoms, that the blood sample was taken. The source is a man aged 35 to 55 with Graves' hyperthyroidism that later progressed to Graves' ophthalmopathy. The sequenced material came from blood. The chain links TRBV2 to TRBJ2-7, with D unclear. CDR3 region: CASSYKSSYEQYF. For the CDR3, the DNA is TGTGCCAGCAGTTACAAGAGCTCCTACGAGCAGTACTTC.